This entry lists 2 T cell receptor beta chains sequenced from one sample in a study of blood T cell repertoires in COVID-19. Using immunoSEQ multiplex PCR, the repertoire was profiled, and TCRdb retains in-frame clones only, with some absent. The sample lists around 130,000 clones, more than 75% occurring once. The sequenced sample was peripheral blood. The receptors originated from a woman between 50 and 59 years old who had recovered from COVID-19.

The chain is built from TRBV29-1 and TRBJ1-1; D is unclear. This CDR3 region has 13 residues. Germline values: CDR1 SQVTM, CDR2 ANQGSEA. V lost 3 bases and J 0 bases, leaving 8 bases between the germline ends. CDR3 sequence (DNA): TGCAGCGTTGAGAGAGGGATGAACACTGAAGCTTTCTTT. This gives the protein CSVERGMNTEAFF.

The genes are TRBV18 and TRBJ1-6; unclear D gene. The germline CDR1 and CDR2 sequences are KGHSH and LQKENI. Trimming stripped 8 bases from V and 5 bases from J, with 16 bases between. CDR3 length equals 15 residues. In nucleotides, the CDR3 is TGTGCCAGCCGAAAGGTTCGTCAGGATAATTCACCCCTCCACTTT. Protein sequence: CASRKVRQDNSPLHF.